In its sample, the clone carrying this T cell receptor beta chain was seen many times. CDR3 size: 16 residues. Trimming took off 3 bases at V and 2 bases at J, with 17 bases between the two ends. Germline CDR1 reads SGHVS; CDR2 reads FQNEAQ. TCRdb reprocessed the 5' RACE reads with MiXCR, giving one entry per CDR3 protein. The data contain under 45,000 distinct CDR3 sequences, about 20% of them seen just once; the ten biggest clones take up just over 4%. Cells sorted as Tregs were CD4+, CD25+ and CD127-/low. Specimen: Tregs sorted from blood. The chain combines TRBV7-8 with TRBJ2-7; unclear D gene. The sequence came from a female donor with breast cancer. CDR3 sequence: CASSFSATKSAYEQYF. The CDR3 bases are TGTGCCAGCAGCTTCTCGGCCACGAAAAGCGCCTACGAGCAGTACTTC. Looking up the rest from reference TRBV7-8 and TRBJ2-7 gives the full variable domain: GAGVSQSPRYKVAKRGQDVALRCDPISGHVSLFWYQQALGQGPEFLTYFQNEAQLDKSGLPSDRFFAERPEGSVSTLKIQRTQQEDSAVYLCASSFSATKSAYEQYFGPGTRLTVT.